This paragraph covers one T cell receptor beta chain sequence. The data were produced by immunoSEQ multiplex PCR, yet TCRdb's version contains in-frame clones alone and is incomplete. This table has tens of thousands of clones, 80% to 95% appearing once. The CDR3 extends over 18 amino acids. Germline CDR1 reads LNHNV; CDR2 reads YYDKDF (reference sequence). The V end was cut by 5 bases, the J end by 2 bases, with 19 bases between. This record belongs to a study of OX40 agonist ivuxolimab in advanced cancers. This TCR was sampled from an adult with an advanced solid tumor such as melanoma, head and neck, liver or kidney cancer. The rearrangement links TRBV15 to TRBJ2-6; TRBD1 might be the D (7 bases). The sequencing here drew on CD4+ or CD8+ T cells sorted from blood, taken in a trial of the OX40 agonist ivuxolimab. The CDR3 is CATSGVDRRGTGANVLTF. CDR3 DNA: TGTGCCACCAGCGGGGTGGACAGGAGGGGAACTGGGGCCAACGTCCTGACTTTC.